The text below deals with one T cell receptor (beta chain). Germline V gene data show CDR1 as MNHNY and CDR2 as SVGAGI (reference sequence). V lost 8 bases, J lost 3 bases, and 2 bases stayed unmatched. The CDR3 spans 14 residues. This sample was taken from a study of blood T cell repertoires in COVID-19. Libraries were prepared by immunoSEQ multiplex PCR; TCRdb keeps only in-frame clonotypes and omits some of them. The sample lists around 310,000 clones; 80% to 95% were seen once. The chain carries TRBV6-6 and TRBJ2-3; 13 bases match TRBD2. The sample was peripheral blood. The TCR originated in a woman aged 25 to 39 with COVID-19, enrolled during active disease. The CDR3 sequence: CASRTSGSTDTQYF. CDR3 DNA: TGTGCCAGCCGGACTAGCGGGAGTACAGATACGCAGTATTTT.